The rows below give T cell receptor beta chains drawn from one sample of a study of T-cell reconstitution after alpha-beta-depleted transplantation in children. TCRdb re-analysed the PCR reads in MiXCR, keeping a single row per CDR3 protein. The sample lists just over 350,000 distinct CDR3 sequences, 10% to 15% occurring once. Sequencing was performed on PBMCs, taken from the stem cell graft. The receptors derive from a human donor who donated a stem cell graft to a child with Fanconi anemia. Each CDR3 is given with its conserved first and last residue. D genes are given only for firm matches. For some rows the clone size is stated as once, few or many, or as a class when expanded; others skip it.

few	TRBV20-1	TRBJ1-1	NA	CSAREVGEAFF	TGCAGTGCTAGAGAGGTAGGAGAAGCTTTCTTT
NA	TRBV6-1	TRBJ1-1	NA	CASSAGRPNAEAFF	TGTGCCAGCAGTGCCGGACGGCCGAACGCTGAAGCTTTCTTT
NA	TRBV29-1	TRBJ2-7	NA	CSVEKPHGDSSYEQYF	TGCAGCGTTGAAAAACCCCACGGAGACTCCTCCTACGAGCAGTACTTC
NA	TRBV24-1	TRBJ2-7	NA	CATKQGTSYEQYF	TGTGCCACAAAGCAGGGGACCTCCTACGAGCAGTACTTC
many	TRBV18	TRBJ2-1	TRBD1	CASSRGQGSGNEQFF	TGTGCCAGCTCACGAGGACAGGGGTCAGGCAATGAGCAGTTCTTC
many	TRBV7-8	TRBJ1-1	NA	CASSRRRIMNTEAFF	TGTGCCAGCAGCCGCCGACGGATTATGAACACTGAAGCTTTCTTT
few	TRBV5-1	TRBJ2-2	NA	CASSLMGNTGELFF	TGCGCCAGCAGCTTGATGGGAAACACCGGGGAGCTGTTTTTT
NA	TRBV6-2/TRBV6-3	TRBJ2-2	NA	CASTITWGRTGELFF	TGTGCCAGCACCATAACGTGGGGGAGGACCGGGGAGCTGTTTTTT
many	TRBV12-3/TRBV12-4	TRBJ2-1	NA	CASSFLGSYNEQFF	TGTGCCAGCAGTTTTTTAGGGAGCTACAATGAGCAGTTCTTC
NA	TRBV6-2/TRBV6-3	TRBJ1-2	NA	CASSFYSGYGYTF	TGTGCCAGCAGTTTTTACAGCGGCTATGGCTACACCTTC
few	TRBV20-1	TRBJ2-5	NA	CSASLGGDQETQYF	TGCAGTGCCTCACTAGGGGGGGATCAAGAGACCCAGTACTTC
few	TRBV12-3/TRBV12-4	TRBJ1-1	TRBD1	CASILTGMNTEAFF	TGTGCCAGCATCCTGACAGGGATGAACACTGAAGCTTTCTTT
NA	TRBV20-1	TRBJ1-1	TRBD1	CSAMDRGGNTEAFF	TGCAGTGCCATGGACAGGGGGGGAAACACTGAAGCTTTCTTT
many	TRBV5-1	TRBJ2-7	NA	CASSLRAAYEQYF	TGCGCCAGCAGCTTGAGGGCAGCCTACGAGCAGTACTTC
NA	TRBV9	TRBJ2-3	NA	CASSVGNNRPQNTQYF	TGTGCCAGCAGCGTAGGGAATAATCGGCCGCAAAATACGCAGTATTTT
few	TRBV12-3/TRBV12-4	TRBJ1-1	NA	CASSLPGLWAFF	TGTGCCAGCAGTTTGCCGGGACTTTGGGCTTTCTTT
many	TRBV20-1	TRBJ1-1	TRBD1	CSARGGQGGPEAFF	TGCAGTGCTAGAGGGGGACAGGGGGGCCCTGAAGCTTTCTTT
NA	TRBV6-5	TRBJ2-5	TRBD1	CASSYSLGQGQETQYF	TGTGCCAGCAGTTACTCCCTTGGACAGGGCCAAGAGACCCAGTACTTC
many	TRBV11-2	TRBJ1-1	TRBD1	CASSLYPMGQGDPEAFF	TGTGCCAGCAGCTTATATCCCATGGGACAGGGGGATCCTGAAGCTTTCTTT
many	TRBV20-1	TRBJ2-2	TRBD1	CSAVGQGQSGELFF	TGCAGTGCTGTGGGACAGGGTCAGTCCGGGGAGCTGTTTTTT
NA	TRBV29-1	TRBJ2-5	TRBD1	CSTTTGEETQYF	TGCAGCACTACGACAGGGGAAGAGACCCAGTACTTC
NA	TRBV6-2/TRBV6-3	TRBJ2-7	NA	CASRRPGGAELHEQYF	TGTGCCAGCCGCAGACCCGGAGGGGCGGAGCTGCACGAGCAGTACTTC